A single sample gave rise to the 27 T cell receptor beta chains below, sequenced in a study of control samples from healthy donors and cancer patients (dated by TCRdb to between 2020 and 2021). Libraries were made using the immunoSEQ multiplex PCR assay. The source is immuneACCESS, and TCRdb retained only in-frame sequences with V and J called. Part of the clones is not carried over; for the studies checked, unresolved V genes explain less than half of this, and the remainder is unexplained. The sample records about 160,000 clones, roughly nine tenths of which are singletons. Roughly 0.64% of the sample is in the top ten clones. Source material: blood. The receptors were gathered from a young woman in good health.

This sequence joins TRBV5-4 and TRBJ2-3; 8 bases agree with TRBD2. Trimming at V came to 4 bases and at J to 1 base, leaving 5 bases not matched to a gene. CDR3 length: 15 residues. Germline V gives CDR1 SGHNT, CDR2 YYREEE (reference sequence). Here the CDR3 DNA reads TGTGCCAGCAGCAAAGCGGGAGACGGCACAGATACGCAGTATTTT. Its protein is CASSKAGDGTDTQYF.

This sequence joins TRBV5-5 and TRBJ1-5; TRBD1 matches at 9 bases. Germline values: CDR1 SGHKS, CDR2 YYEKEE (reference sequence). V lost 3 bases and J lost 6; bases outside the gene matches: 7. CDR3 size: 15 residues. The CDR3 DNA is TGTGCCAGCAGCTGGGGGGACAGGGTAAGTCAGCCCCAGCATTTT. Protein sequence: CASSWGDRVSQPQHF.

The CDR3 region has the DNA TGTGCCAGCAGCCAACAGGGGACTACTAATGAAAAACTGTTTTTT. This codes for CASSQQGTTNEKLFF. The chain has TRBV3-1 (or the pseudogene TRBV3-2) and TRBJ1-4, with D maybe TRBD1 (6 bases). Trimming removed 2 bases at V and 2 bases at J, with 9 bases between. From germline, CDR1 is LGHDT and CDR2 YNNKEL (reference sequence). The CDR3 has 15 residues.

The chain uses TRBV25-1 and TRBJ1-4; the D is unclear. Trimming took 4 bases from V and 4 from J, leaving 13 bases between them. The germline V gene encodes CDR1 MGHDK and CDR2 SYGVNS. The CDR3 length is 15 residues. The CDR3 reads CASSAPDLINEKLFF. The CDR3 region has the DNA TGTGCCAGCAGTGCTCCGGATCTCATTAATGAAAAACTGTTTTTT.

This clone was seen just once. The chain recombines TRBV4-3 with TRBJ2-4, with 7 bases lining up with TRBD1. V lost 3 bases, J lost 5 bases, and 13 bases stayed unmatched. Germline V gene data show CDR1 as LGHNA and CDR2 as YSLEER. The CDR3 length is 17 residues. As DNA, the CDR3 is TGCGCCAGCAGCCAGACGGACAGGATCGATCGGGAAAACATTCAGTACTTC. It translates to CASSQTDRIDRENIQYF.

The V call is TRBV6-1, the J call TRBJ1-1; D call uncertain. CDR1 is MNHNS and CDR2 is SASEGT in the germline V gene. CDR3 size: 12 residues. Trimming left V 2 bases short and J 5 bases short, with 6 bases between. CDR3 nucleotide sequence: TGTGCCAGCAGTGAACATCAGACTGAAGCTTTCTTT. It specifies CASSEHQTEAFF.

The chain couples TRBV27 to TRBJ1-1; D is possibly TRBD1 (6 bases). The germline V gene encodes CDR1 MNHEY and CDR2 SMNVEV (reference sequence). Trimming removed 1 base at V and 3 bases at J, with 18 bases between. The CDR3 loop spans 17 amino acids. The CDR3 bases are TGTGCCAGCAGTTTATTGTCCGACAGGATTTGGGACACTGAAGCTTTCTTT. This codes for CASSLLSDRIWDTEAFF.

This chain uses TRBV15 with TRBJ2-1; the match to TRBD1 covers 8 bases. Looked up from germline, CDR1 is LNHNV and CDR2 is YYDKDF (reference sequence). V was clipped by 3 bases and J by 6 bases; unmatched bases: 10. This CDR3 has 16 amino acids. CDR3 nucleotide sequence: TGTGCCACCAGCAGTGGTAGGACAGGGAGCTTCAATGAGCAGTTCTTC. Residues: CATSSGRTGSFNEQFF.

This clone was counted a single time. The chain has TRBV29-1 and TRBJ2-5, with D uncertain. This CDR3 contains 12 residues. Trimming took 4 bases from V and 4 from J, leaving 10 bases between them. Germline V gene sequence: CDR1 SQVTM, CDR2 ANQGSEA. CDR3 DNA: TGCAGCGTTGTGCTTGTAAGAGAGACCCAGTACTTC. Amino acids: CSVVLVRETQYF.

CDR3 loop: CASSLRLGGLGEQYF. The CDR3 region has the DNA TGTGCCAGCAGCTTAAGGCTTGGGGGGTTGGGCGAGCAGTACTTC. This chain uses TRBV7-2 with TRBJ2-7; TRBD2 might be the D (6 bases). V lost 2 bases and J lost 6, with 17 bases in between. There are 15 residues in the CDR3. Germline V lookup: CDR1 SGHTA, CDR2 FQGNSA.

The DNA of the CDR3 is TGCGCCAGCAGCTTAATCGGGACTACCACAGATACGCAGTATTTT. As protein: CASSLIGTTTDTQYF. The chain uses TRBV5-1 and TRBJ2-3; 7 bases map to TRBD2. This CDR3 has 15 residues. Trimming took 2 bases from V and 2 from J; bases not matched to a gene: 5. Germline V gene data show CDR1 as SGHRS and CDR2 as YFSETQ.

The CDR3 DNA reads TGCAGCGGCGCGAACGAGCGGGCCCCCTACGAGCAGTACTTC. Translation gives CSGANERAPYEQYF. This sequence joins TRBV29-1 and TRBJ2-7, with D possibly matching TRBD2 (6 bases). CDR1 is SQVTM and CDR2 is ANQGSEA in the germline V gene. Trimming removed 7 bases at V and 2 bases at J, with 18 bases between. CDR3 length: 14 residues.

The CDR3 sequence: CASIRTANTGELFF. The CDR3 DNA reads TGTGCCAGCATCAGGACGGCGAACACCGGGGAGCTGTTTTTT. J is TRBJ2-2 and V is TRBV6-6, with D unclear. CDR3 length: 14 residues. In germline, CDR1 is MNHNY, CDR2 SVGAGI (reference sequence). V was cut by 7 bases and J by 0 bases, with 9 bases left in between.

The chain joins TRBV10-1 to TRBJ2-2, with 9 bases that match TRBD2. The CDR3 loop spans 17 amino acids. CDR1 and CDR2 from the germline V gene are WNHNN and SYGVQD (reference sequence). With V trimmed by 3 bases and J by 4 bases, 9 bases remained unmatched. The CDR3 region is CASSDGAGGPGTGELFF. The CDR3 nucleotides are TGCGCCAGCAGTGATGGGGCGGGAGGGCCGGGCACCGGGGAGCTGTTTTTT.

This clone has at least ten counts. The chain couples TRBV5-1 to TRBJ2-1, with D hard to call. The germline V and J ends were trimmed by 4 bases and 0 bases, with 5 bases remaining between them. In germline, CDR1 is SGHRS, CDR2 YFSETQ. The CDR3 length is 13 residues. The CDR3 is CASSASSYNEQFF. The CDR3, as DNA: TGCGCCAGCAGCGCGAGCTCCTACAATGAGCAGTTCTTC.

V usage is TRBV5-6 and J usage is TRBJ2-7, with a weak D call TRBD2 (5 bases). This CDR3 is built from 14 residues. With 2 bases removed from V and 4 bases from J, the gap between germline ends came to 13 bases. CDR1 and CDR2 (germline): SGHDT, YYEEEE. The DNA of the CDR3 is TGTGCCAGCAGCTTAGGCCCATCGGGATACGAGCAGTACTTC. Residues: CASSLGPSGYEQYF.

The rearrangement uses TRBV28 and TRBJ1-5, with TRBD1 as a possible D gene (5 bases). The CDR3 totals 18 residues. Germline V gene sequence: CDR1 MDHEN, CDR2 SYDVKM. V gave up 5 bases and J gave up 1 base, with 21 bases separating them. The CDR3 loop reads CASSTYHRFGWSNQPQHF. CDR3 sequence (DNA): TGTGCCAGCAGTACCTATCACAGGTTTGGGTGGAGCAATCAGCCCCAGCATTTT.

This clone was detected once. The chain employs TRBV6-5 and TRBJ2-7; 11 nucleotides match TRBD1. The germline gives CDR1 MNHEY, CDR2 SVGAGI. Trimming cost V 4 bases and J 5 bases; bases outside gene matches: 7. This CDR3 spans 15 amino acids. CDR3 in DNA: TGTGCCAGCAGTTCTGGACAGGGGGCCTCTGACGAGCAGTACTTC. Translated, it gives CASSSGQGASDEQYF.

The table lists this clone with a count of one. The chain uses TRBV28 and TRBJ1-1, with a weak D call TRBD1 (6 bases). CDR1 is MDHEN and CDR2 is SYDVKM in the germline V gene. The CDR3 totals 14 residues. V lost 4 bases and J lost 5, with 14 bases in between. The CDR3 reads CASSSTGRGTEAFF. In nucleotides, the CDR3 is TGTGCCAGCAGTTCCACAGGGAGGGGGACTGAAGCTTTCTTT.

This chain joins TRBV30 and TRBJ1-5; no reliable D call. Looked up from germline, CDR1 is GTSNPN and CDR2 is SVGIG (reference sequence). The ends were cut back, 2 bases at V and 7 bases at J, with 9 bases in the middle. There are 12 residues in the CDR3. CDR3 sequence: CAWSYASQPQHF. The CDR3 DNA reads TGTGCCTGGAGTTATGCCAGCCAGCCCCAGCATTTT.

This rearrangement joins TRBV15 to TRBJ2-2, with unresolved D. V was cut by 1 base and J by 2 bases, with 11 bases left in between. The CDR3 has 16 residues. Per germline, CDR1 LNHNV and CDR2 YYDKDF (reference sequence). Here the CDR3 DNA reads TGTGCCACCAGCAGAGTCTTGACCCATAACACCGGGGAGCTGTTTTTT. Amino acid sequence: CATSRVLTHNTGELFF.

The chain combines TRBV24-1 with TRBJ1-1; TRBD1 matches at 7 bases. V was clipped by 4 bases and J by 8 bases; unmatched bases: 3. Germline CDR1 and CDR2: KGHDR and SFDVKD. The CDR3 length is 12 residues. The CDR3 region has the DNA TGTGCCACCAGTGACGAGACAGGGGAAGCTTTCTTT. This codes for CATSDETGEAFF.

The chain employs TRBV29-1 and TRBJ2-1; weak D call: TRBD1 (8 bases). In germline, CDR1 is SQVTM, CDR2 ANQGSEA. The V end lost 5 bases, the J end lost 4 bases, and 21 bases lay between the germline ends. This CDR3 comprises 16 residues. The DNA of the CDR3 is TGCAGCGTTCGGTTACTAGGACAGGGAGGGTACAATGAGCAGTTCTTC. Protein: CSVRLLGQGGYNEQFF.

The chain couples TRBV4-1 to TRBJ2-1; TRBD2 matches 7 bases. Germline trimming cut 2 bases from V and 13 bases from J; bases unmatched to any gene: 17. The CDR3 runs 16 residues. Germline lookup yields CDR1 MGHRA and CDR2 YSYEKL. The CDR3 bases are TGCGCCAGCAGCCAAAGCCGAATTAGCCTAGCGGTGGAACAGTTCTTC. Its translation is CASSQSRISLAVEQFF.

The rearrangement links TRBV19 to TRBJ2-7; the D is unclear. The V gene's germline CDR1 is LNHDA and CDR2 SQIVND (reference sequence). The V and J ends lost 3 bases and 4 bases respectively, with 10 bases between them. This CDR3 contains 13 residues. DNA of the CDR3: TGTGCCAGTAGTATGATAGGGCAGTACGAGCAGTACTTC. Protein: CASSMIGQYEQYF.

This chain uses TRBV24-1 with TRBJ2-1, with 9 bases matching TRBD2. CDR3 length: 17 amino acids. Trimming at V came to 2 bases and at J to 8 bases, leaving 12 bases not matched to a gene. In germline, CDR1 is KGHDR, CDR2 SFDVKD. DNA for the CDR3: TGTGCCACCAGTGATTACATTCGTGCGGGAGGGTCCCATGAGCAGTTCTTC. Amino acids: CATSDYIRAGGSHEQFF.

Only one count was recorded for this clone. V is TRBV7-9 and J is TRBJ1-2; D call uncertain. V lost 5 bases to trimming and J lost 8 bases, with 15 bases between them. This CDR3 has 13 amino acids. The germline V gene encodes CDR1 SEHNR and CDR2 FQNEAQ (reference sequence). DNA of the CDR3: TGTGCCAGCAGCAGAATGGGATTATGGGGCTACACCTTC. It translates to CASSRMGLWGYTF.